This T cell receptor beta chain was sequenced in a study of cytomegalovirus exposure and HLA in healthy donors. V was cut by 0 bases and J by 4 bases, with 6 bases left in between. Per the germline V gene, CDR1 is SGHAT and CDR2 is FQNNGV. The CDR3 extends over 13 amino acids. Findings and caveats of the study: Some segments of the V type, notably TRBV6-2 and TRBV6-3, were excluded as indistinguishable. TCR beta sequences reportedly predicted the HLA-A and HLA-B alleles of most subjects accurately. Reportedly, diagnosis of cytomegalovirus status by the classifier showed high specificity and sensitivity. In a later analysis, DRB1 alleles had the most associated TCRs; HLA-C alleles the fewest.

Concerning this clone itself: The antigen is unknown.

It was with 60 Vbeta and 13 Jbeta primers that the PCR ran. Some clones are missing from TCRdb's copy, which holds only in-frame ones; the method was immunoSEQ multiplex PCR. The sample includes around 110,000 clones, approximately 58% seen only once; the top ten take around 2.2%. The chain employs TRBV11-2 and TRBJ1-2; D uncertain. The sequenced material came from PBMCs. The sequence was collected from a young woman in good health and CMV-seronegative. The CDR3 nucleotides are TGTGCCAGCAGCTTAGAGCAGGCCTATGGCTACACCTTC. Amino acids: CASSLEQAYGYTF.